This T cell receptor beta chain was sequenced during a study of blood T cells in healthy people across ages. CDR1 SGHRS and CDR2 YFSETQ come from the germline V gene. CDR3 size: 15 residues. With 3 bases clipped from V and 4 bases from J, the junction kept 7 bases outside the gene matches. This clonotype was seen a handful of times. Primed by a sample-barcoded 5' primer and a J-beta primer mix, a second PCR proceeded for about 7 to 11 cycles. TCRdb re-called the 5' RACE reads through MiXCR, storing one row per CDR3 protein. The top ten clones hold more than 6% of a sample with roughly 1,700,000 distinct CDR3 sequences, roughly 27% of them seen once.

V is TRBV5-1 and J is TRBJ2-3, with 8 positions matching TRBD2. The sample taken for sequencing was blood. The receptor was isolated from a woman in her twenties or thirties in good health. CDR3 sequence (DNA): TGCGCCAGCAGCTCCGGGGGGGCCAAGGCAGATACGCAGTATTTT. Amino acids: CASSSGGAKADTQYF.